These 18 T cell receptor beta chains were sequenced from one sample in a study of T cell changes during pregnancy in multiple sclerosis. Sequencing was performed with immunoSEQ multiplex PCR; in TCRdb, only in-frame clones are kept and a portion is missing. This sample yields approximately 50,000 clones, of which 90% to 95% are seen a single time; roughly 10% belongs to the top ten. The material sequenced was CD8+ T cells from peripheral blood mononuclear cells, taken after pregnancy. All receptors derive from a female donor with multiple sclerosis, enrolled in a pregnancy study.

The genes are TRBV7-9 and TRBJ2-7, with D possibly being TRBD2 (5 bases). CDR1 and CDR2 from the germline V gene are SEHNR and FQNEAQ (reference sequence). The CDR3 extends over 16 amino acids. V lost 4 bases, J lost 2 bases, and 18 bases lay in between. CDR3 sequence (DNA): TGTGCCAGCAGCTCCGAGAGGGCAGGCCCGGCCTACGAGCAGTACTTC. Encoded protein: CASSSERAGPAYEQYF.

The chain joins TRBV27 to TRBJ1-5, with TRBD1 identical over 7 bases. The CDR3 runs 14 residues. Trimming cost V 7 bases and J 1 base; bases outside gene matches: 4. Germline lookup yields CDR1 MNHEY and CDR2 SMNVEV (reference sequence). CDR3 nucleotides: TGTGCCAGCAAACCGACAGGGAGCAATCAGCCCCAGCATTTT. Protein product: CASKPTGSNQPQHF.

This rearrangement joins TRBV9 to TRBJ1-6; no reliable D call. Germline V CDR1 and CDR2: SGDLS, YYNGEE. This CDR3 is built from 14 residues. V lost 3 bases to trimming and J lost 9 bases, with 13 bases between them. The CDR3 sequence: CASSGGGRTSPLHF. CDR3 in DNA: TGTGCCAGCAGCGGAGGAGGCCGGACTTCACCCCTCCACTTT.

The V and J genes are TRBV7-6 and TRBJ2-7; 11 positions agree with TRBD2. The CDR3 spans 14 residues. The germline V gene encodes CDR1 SGHVS and CDR2 FNYEAQ. The ends lost 3 bases at V and 6 bases at J; junction bases unmatched: 4. The chain's CDR3 is CASSFSGGAGEQYF. DNA of the CDR3: TGTGCCAGCAGCTTTAGCGGGGGGGCAGGCGAGCAGTACTTC.

This chain joins TRBV9 and TRBJ2-3; 7 bases are shared with TRBD2. The J segment lost 11 bases and the V segment lost 3 bases, leaving 12 bases of the junction unmatched. Germline V CDR1 and CDR2: SGDLS, YYNGEE. The CDR3 contains 14 residues. The CDR3: CASSGRLAALEQYF. As DNA, the CDR3 is TGTGCCAGCAGCGGGAGACTAGCAGCCCTTGAGCAGTATTTT.

The chain carries TRBV27 and TRBJ2-7; D uncertain. The CDR3 is 14 amino acids. Germline V lookup: CDR1 MNHEY, CDR2 SMNVEV (reference sequence). The V and J ends lost 3 bases and 3 bases respectively, with 12 bases between them. The chain's CDR3 is CASSLAVTFYEQYF. CDR3 nucleotide sequence: TGTGCCAGCAGTTTGGCGGTCACCTTCTACGAGCAGTACTTC.

This clone was seen a single time. The rearrangement joins TRBV7-3 to TRBJ2-3, with D maybe TRBD1 (6 bases). With 2 bases removed from V and 6 bases from J, the gap between germline ends came to 18 bases. The length of the CDR3 is 16 residues. Looked up from germline, CDR1 is SGHTA and CDR2 is FQGTGA. DNA of the CDR3: TGTGCCAGCAGCTTATCCCAGGGGACCATCGTGGATACGCAGTATTTT. It codes for CASSLSQGTIVDTQYF.

V usage is TRBV7-9 and J usage is TRBJ2-7, with a weak D call TRBD1 (5 bases). The CDR3 has 13 residues. The germline V gene encodes CDR1 SEHNR and CDR2 FQNEAQ (reference sequence). V lost 1 base and J lost 9, with 13 bases in between. The CDR3 loop reads CASSLGGQGAQYF. The CDR3 bases are TGTGCCAGCAGCTTAGGGGGCCAGGGTGCGCAGTACTTC.

This chain joins TRBV9 and TRBJ2-7, with a weak D call TRBD2 (7 bases). The CDR3 loop spans 13 amino acids. Germline CDR1 SGDLS, CDR2 YYNGEE. The V and J ends lost 3 bases and 2 bases respectively, with 9 bases between them. This chain's CDR3 is CASSGGGAYEQYF. CDR3 bases: TGTGCCAGCAGCGGAGGGGGGGCCTACGAGCAGTACTTC.

V and J are TRBV13 and TRBJ2-7; 8 bases line up with TRBD1. Germline trimming cut 5 bases from V and 3 bases from J; bases unmatched to any gene: 9. CDR3 length: 15 amino acids. Germline V gives CDR1 PRHDT, CDR2 FYEKMQ (reference sequence). DNA for the CDR3: TGTGCCAGCAGCCATACCGGGACAGGATACTACGAGCAGTACTTC. It codes for CASSHTGTGYYEQYF.

The chain links TRBV7-3 to TRBJ2-3, with a weak D call TRBD2 (6 bases). Trimming cost V 0 bases and J 4 bases, with 11 bases left between them. The length of the CDR3 is 15 residues. CDR1 and CDR2 from the germline V gene are SGHTA and FQGTGA. The CDR3 sequence is CASSLTGSGPDTQYF. For the CDR3, the DNA is TGTGCCAGCAGCTTAACGGGTAGCGGACCAGATACGCAGTATTTT.

The chain couples TRBV9 to TRBJ2-3, with a tentative D call TRBD2 (6 bases). CDR3 length equals 16 residues. V lost 0 bases and J lost 0, with 11 bases in between. The germline V gene has CDR1 SGDLS and CDR2 YYNGEE. DNA of the CDR3: TGTGCCAGCAGCGTAGATACCGGGACTAGCACAGATACGCAGTATTTT. Translated: CASSVDTGTSTDTQYF.

This chain joins TRBV10-1 and TRBJ1-4; 11 bases are a match to TRBD1. J gave up 11 bases and V 5 bases, and 4 bases lay outside the gene matches. Germline lookup yields CDR1 WNHNN and CDR2 SYGVQD (reference sequence). The CDR3 runs to 13 residues. The DNA of the CDR3 is TGCGCCAGCAGTCACGGGACAGGGGGTAAACTGTTTTTT. It yields the protein CASSHGTGGKLFF.

The rearrangement links TRBV6-5 to TRBJ1-2, with D perhaps TRBD1 (5 bases). The CDR3 consists of 12 residues. V was pared by 7 bases and J by 5 bases, with 11 bases between. Germline V gene sequence: CDR1 MNHEY, CDR2 SVGAGI. This CDR3 reads CASTYGGYGYTF. The CDR3 DNA sequence: TGTGCCAGCACCTACGGGGGGTATGGCTACACCTTC.

The rearrangement uses TRBV7-8 and TRBJ2-1; D is uncertain. CDR1 is SGHVS, CDR2 FQNEAQ, per germline. Trimming removed 5 bases from V and 7 bases from J, with 6 bases in between. There are 11 residues in the CDR3. The CDR3 reads CASSARNEQFF. In nucleotides, the CDR3 is TGTGCCAGCAGCGCTCGGAATGAGCAGTTCTTC.

This chain uses TRBV7-9 with TRBJ1-5, with no clear D. The CDR3 totals 14 residues. The germline V gene has CDR1 SEHNR and CDR2 FQNEAQ (reference sequence). The V and J ends lost 3 bases and 3 bases respectively, with 9 bases between them. The CDR3 loop reads CASSFPGNNQPQHF. CDR3 nucleotide sequence: TGTGCCAGCAGCTTTCCCGGGAACAATCAGCCCCAGCATTTT.

J is TRBJ1-1 and V is TRBV5-1; D remains unclear. V was shortened by 2 bases and J by 0 bases, with 11 bases between the two germline ends. CDR1 and CDR2 from the germline V gene are SGHRS and YFSETQ. The CDR3 extends over 15 amino acids. CDR3 protein: CASSLTEDMNTEAFF. In DNA form, the CDR3 reads TGCGCCAGCAGCTTAACGGAAGACATGAACACTGAAGCTTTCTTT.

The rearrangement joins TRBV25-1 to TRBJ1-2; TRBD1 is a possible D gene (6 bases). The CDR3 is 14 amino acids. Germline V gene lookup returns CDR1 MGHDK and CDR2 SYGVNS. V dropped 5 bases and J dropped 8 bases, with 18 bases sitting between them. CDR3 protein: CASSTRGGGGGYTF. CDR3 nucleotides: TGTGCCAGCAGTACGCGGGGAGGCGGGGGCGGCTACACCTTC.